This entry lists 27 T cell receptor beta chains sequenced from one sample in a study of T cells in Graves' hyperthyroidism and ophthalmopathy. Authors of the study amplified TCR beta CDR3 regions from RNA transcripts. Primed by the HTBI set, a first-round RT-PCR was run on the TCR CDR3. TCRdb used MiXCR to reprocess the multiplex PCR reads, holding one entry per CDR3 protein. The repertoire holds under 600,000 distinct CDR3 sequences, with roughly 15% as singletons. The sequenced material came from blood. Receptors were obtained from a woman aged 40 to 50 with Graves' ophthalmopathy.

This clonotype was seen at least ten times. This chain joins TRBV28 and TRBJ2-5; TRBD1 agrees at 10 bases. Germline CDR1 and CDR2: MDHEN and SYDVKM. CDR3 size: 14 residues. Trimming removed 5 bases from V and 3 bases from J; junction bases left unmatched: 3. Here the CDR3 reads CASSRDRGKETQYF. The CDR3 bases are TGTGCCAGCAGTCGGGACAGGGGTAAAGAGACCCAGTACTTC. Full variable domain (remainder filled in from reference TRBV28 and TRBJ2-5): DVKVTQSSRYLVKRTGEKVFLECVQDMDHENMFWYRQDPGLGLRLIYFSYDVKMKEKGDIPEGYSVSREKKERFSLILESASTNQTSMYLCASSRDRGKETQYFGPGTRLLVL.

A remark on this clonotype: The CDR3 end shows no conserved phenylalanine or tryptophan, and so a read error is likely. The chain links TRBV7-2 to TRBJ1-4; 7 bases fit TRBD1. CDR1 SGHTA and CDR2 FQGNSA come from the germline V gene. The J segment lost 1 base and the V segment lost 5 bases, leaving 10 bases of the junction unmatched. This CDR3 is built from 17 residues. This CDR3 reads CASSKMDRPLTNEKLFS. DNA for the CDR3: TGTGCCAGCAGCAAGATGGACAGGCCACTAACTAATGAAAAACTGTTTTCT.

In this sample, this clonotype turned up many times. The chain is built from TRBV18 and TRBJ1-5, with 10 bases aligning to TRBD1. CDR3 length equals 16 residues. Per germline, CDR1 KGHSH and CDR2 LQKENI. Unmatched junction bases numbered 12, after V lost 8 bases and J lost 5 bases. CDR3 region: CASAANLGQGHQPQHF. The CDR3 nucleotides are TGTGCCAGCGCGGCCAATCTGGGACAGGGGCATCAGCCCCAGCATTTT. The whole variable domain, filled in from reference TRBV18 and TRBJ1-5, reads NAGVMQNPRHLVRRRGQEARLRCSPMKGHSHVYWYRQLPEEGLKFMVYLQKENIIDESGMPKERFSAEFPKEGPSILRIQQVVRGDSAAYFCASAANLGQGHQPQHFGDGTRLSIL.

This clonotype was seen ten or more times. The rearrangement links TRBV6-1 to TRBJ1-5; D is unresolved. Between the trimmed V and J ends, which lost 6 bases and 4 bases, there was a span of 10 bases. CDR3 length: 13 amino acids. CDR1 and CDR2 (germline): MNHNS, SASEGT. The chain's CDR3 is CASSSIGNQPQHF. The DNA of the CDR3 is TGTGCCAGCAGCAGTATTGGGAATCAGCCCCAGCATTTT.

The chain carries TRBV28 and TRBJ1-2, with no clear D. Trimming pared 6 bases from V and 8 bases from J, leaving 10 bases between. This CDR3 comprises 11 residues. The germline V gene encodes CDR1 MDHEN and CDR2 SYDVKM. Here the CDR3 reads CASSKLGGYTF. The CDR3 DNA reads as TGTGCCAGCAGCAAGTTAGGAGGCTACACCTTC.

In this sample, this clonotype turned up a few times. This chain uses TRBV12-3 or TRBV12-4 with TRBJ2-7, with unresolved D. The CDR3 covers 13 residues. V was clipped by 0 bases and J by 6 bases, with 9 bases between them. This CDR3 reads CASSLAPQIEQYF. For the CDR3, the DNA is TGTGCCAGCAGTTTAGCTCCCCAGATCGAGCAGTACTTC.

This clonotype has at least ten counts. CDR3 DNA: TGCAGTGCTAGAGATTCCGGACCTAGCAATCAGCCCCAGCATTTT. Its translation is CSARDSGPSNQPQHF. The chain links TRBV20-1 to TRBJ1-5; D not resolved. The CDR3 spans 15 residues. The germline gives CDR1 DFQATT, CDR2 SNEGSKA (reference sequence). V lost 0 bases and J 0 bases, leaving 9 bases between the germline ends.

This clonotype has more than one count but fewer than ten. This rearrangement joins TRBV6-2 or TRBV6-3 to TRBJ2-2; 9 bases are shared with TRBD2. The CDR3 consists of 16 residues. V trimming: 6 bases; J trimming: 4 bases; junction bases outside the gene matches: 9. Germline V gene lookup returns CDR1 MNHEY and CDR2 SVGEGT. The CDR3 DNA is TGTGCCAGCAGGGCGGGACTAGCTGCGTCCACCGGGGAGCTGTTTTTT. Encoded protein: CASRAGLAASTGELFF.

To note about this clonotype: Given a much more abundant clone one base away, this may be a read error. The V and J genes are TRBV12-3 or TRBV12-4 and TRBJ2-1; TRBD2 matches 9 bases. This CDR3 comprises 16 residues. Written as DNA, the CDR3 is TGTGCCTGCAGTTTGTTCGCGGGGGGGATAGGCAATGAGCAGTTCTTC. It specifies CACSLFAGGIGNEQFF.

This chain joins TRBV5-5 and TRBJ2-5; perhaps TRBD1 as D (6 bases). Germline V gives CDR1 SGHKS, CDR2 YYEKEE (reference sequence). V lost 2 bases and J lost 0, with 11 bases in between. The length of the CDR3 is 15 residues. The CDR3 here is CASSFTTGNQETQYF. The CDR3, as DNA: TGTGCCAGCAGCTTTACCACAGGGAACCAAGAGACCCAGTACTTC.

This clonotype showed up just a few times. The CDR3 loop is CASSAYRDPMSAYTF. CDR3 DNA sequence: TGTGCCAGCAGCGCTTACAGGGATCCGATGTCTGCGTACACCTTC. The chain uses TRBV9 and TRBJ1-2; tentatively, D is TRBD1 (6 bases). Germline CDR1 is SGDLS and CDR2 is YYNGEE. The V gene lost 3 bases and the J gene lost 11 bases, with 23 bases spanning the gap. This CDR3 spans 15 amino acids. Full variable domain (remainder filled in from reference TRBV9 and TRBJ1-2): DSGVTQTPKHLITATGQRVTLRCSPRSGDLSVYWYQQSLDQGLQFLIQYYNGEERAKGNILERFSAQQFPDLHSELNLSSLELGDSALYFCASSAYRDPMSAYTFGSGTRLTVV.

This clonotype came up once. The genes are TRBV7-2 and TRBJ2-3, with D unresolved. Germline V CDR1 and CDR2: SGHTA, FQGNSA. The V end lost 1 base, the J end lost 6 bases, and 11 bases lay between the germline ends. This CDR3 has 14 amino acids. CDR3 in amino acids: CASSLGFSADTQYF. The CDR3 nucleotides read TGTGCCAGCAGCTTAGGTTTTTCGGCGGATACGCAGTATTTT. Supplemented by reference TRBV7-2 and TRBJ2-3, the full variable domain reads GAGVSQSPSNKVTEKGKDVELRCDPISGHTALYWYRQSLGQGLEFLIYFQGNSAPDKSGLPSDRFSAERTGGSVSTLTIQRTQQEDSAVYLCASSLGFSADTQYFGPGTRLTVL.

As regards this clonotype: This sequence may be a read error, since a much larger clone differs from it by one base. The rearrangement joins TRBV3-1 to TRBJ2-5, with 9 nucleotides matching TRBD2. Germline V gene sequence: CDR1 LGHDT, CDR2 YNNKEL (reference sequence). After removal of 8 bases from V and 5 bases from J, the junction contained 15 bases not matched to a gene. The CDR3 has 16 residues. CDR3 sequence (DNA): TGTGCCAGCGGCCGACTAGCGGATTTGGGTTGGGAGACCCAGTACTTC. Translated, it gives CASGRLADLGWETQYF.

This clonotype was seen many times. The rearrangement uses TRBV12-3 or TRBV12-4 and TRBJ2-7, with TRBD2 matching 8 bases. J was trimmed by 1 base and V by 3 bases; bases with no gene match: 5. This CDR3 region has 15 residues. CDR3 bases: TGTGCCAGCAGTTTCTACGGGGGGGCGTCCTACGAGCAGTACTTC. Protein sequence: CASSFYGGASYEQYF.

This clonotype was observed a few times. This rearrangement joins TRBV5-8 to TRBJ2-3; 11 positions match TRBD2. With V trimmed by 4 bases and J by 2 bases, 3 bases remained unmatched. CDR1 is SGHTS, CDR2 YDEGEE, per germline. The CDR3 loop spans 15 amino acids. DNA for the CDR3: TGTGCCAGCAGCGCGGGACTAGCGGCCACAGATACGCAGTATTTT. Translating gives CASSAGLAATDTQYF.

The V call is TRBV6-1, the J call TRBJ2-1, with D perhaps matching TRBD1 (5 bases). The V and J ends lost 9 bases and 0 bases respectively, with 12 bases between them. Germline CDR1 reads MNHNS; CDR2 reads SASEGT. This CDR3 is 14 amino acids long. CDR3 protein: CASRHDSSYNEQFF. The CDR3 nucleotides read TGTGCCAGTCGCCATGACAGCTCCTACAATGAGCAGTTCTTC.

This clonotype has a count of ten or more. This chain connects TRBV12-3 or TRBV12-4 to TRBJ2-5; 11 bases fit TRBD2. V lost 6 bases, J lost 5 bases, and 11 bases stayed unmatched. The CDR3 runs to 16 residues. The DNA of the CDR3 is TGTGCCAGCAGCCGTAGACTAGCGGGGCGAGGGGAGACCCAGTACTTC. This encodes CASSRRLAGRGETQYF.

This clonotype has a count of ten or more. The rearrangement links TRBV28 to TRBJ1-5; perhaps TRBD1 as D (6 bases). CDR3 length: 17 residues. Germline V CDR1 and CDR2: MDHEN, SYDVKM. Trimming shortened V by 3 bases and J by 0 bases, and 15 bases separated the two germline ends. The DNA of the CDR3 is TGTGCCAGCAGTTTTAGTAGGGGGTCTTATAGCAATCAGCCCCAGCATTTT. Encoded protein: CASSFSRGSYSNQPQHF. Supplemented by reference TRBV28 and TRBJ1-5, the full variable domain reads DVKVTQSSRYLVKRTGEKVFLECVQDMDHENMFWYRQDPGLGLRLIYFSYDVKMKEKGDIPEGYSVSREKKERFSLILESASTNQTSMYLCASSFSRGSYSNQPQHFGDGTRLSIL.

Details on this clonotype: This may come from a read error, since a much larger clone is one base off. The missing conserved phenylalanine or tryptophan at the end of this CDR3 makes a read error likely. The chain carries TRBV27 and TRBJ2-7; D may match TRBD1 or TRBD2 (5 bases each). CDR1 and CDR2 (germline): MNHEY, SMNVEV (reference sequence). This CDR3 contains 14 residues. V gave up 3 bases and J gave up 3 bases, with 12 bases separating them. The CDR3 loop reads CASSFGAGNYEQYS. The DNA for the CDR3 is TGTGCCAGCAGTTTCGGGGCAGGTAACTACGAGCAGTACTCC.

In regard to this clonotype: A much larger clone differs from this one at a single base, so this may be a read error. V and J are TRBV30 and TRBJ2-1; 12 bases map to TRBD2. CDR1 and CDR2 (germline): GTSNPN, SVGIG (reference sequence). The CDR3 consists of 16 residues. CDR3 region: CAWSRRLAGVHNERFF. The CDR3 DNA reads as TGTGCCTGGAGTAGGAGACTAGCGGGAGTCCACAATGAGCGGTTCTTC. Looking up the rest from reference TRBV30 and TRBJ2-1 gives the full variable domain: SQTIHQWPATLVQPVGSPLSLECTVEGTSNPNLYWYRQAAGRGLQLLFYSVGIGQISSEVPQNLSASRPQDRQFILSSKKLLLSDSGFYLCAWSRRLAGVHNERFFGPGTRLTVL.

This clonotype was detected ten times or more. The V gene is TRBV5-1, the J gene TRBJ2-3; D may be TRBD1 (5 bases). The CDR3 contains 14 residues. Trimming took off 0 bases at V and 2 bases at J, with 7 bases between the two ends. Per the germline V gene, CDR1 is SGHRS and CDR2 is YFSETQ. CDR3 nucleotides: TGCGCCAGCAGCTTGGGCAGGGACACAGATACGCAGTATTTT. Translation: CASSLGRDTDTQYF.

This chain links TRBV3-1 with TRBJ2-5; D is uncertain. CDR1 is LGHDT, CDR2 YNNKEL, per germline (reference sequence). Trimming shortened V by 3 bases and J by 5 bases, and 25 bases separated the two germline ends. The CDR3 spans 18 residues. CDR3 bases: TGTGCCAGCAGCCAGTCGGAACACACAGAGATCGTAGTTGAGACCCAGTACTTC. Protein: CASSQSEHTEIVVETQYF.

This clonotype showed up many times. V usage is TRBV15 and J usage is TRBJ2-3; 8 bases are shared with TRBD2. The CDR3 loop spans 15 amino acids. Germline CDR1 and CDR2: LNHNV and YYDKDF (reference sequence). V lost 5 bases, J lost 3 bases, and 7 bases stayed unmatched. The CDR3 DNA reads as TGTGCCACCAGCGTAGCGGGACGGGGGACAGATACGCAGTATTTT. Translation gives CATSVAGRGTDTQYF.

Points on this clonotype: A read error may be the cause here, since a much bigger clone is one base away. This chain links TRBV7-9 with TRBJ2-1; the D gene is possibly TRBD1 (5 bases). Germline V lookup: CDR1 SEHNR, CDR2 FQNEAQ (reference sequence). This CDR3 comprises 18 residues. CDR3 coding DNA: TGTGCCAGCAGCTTAGCCTGGACACACAACTATTACTACAATGGGCAGTTCTTC. It is translated as CASSLAWTHNYYYNGQFF.

This clonotype was detected ten times or more. The chain is built from TRBV29-1 and TRBJ2-7; possibly TRBD2 for D (5 bases). The CDR3 is 16 residues long. The V gene lost 8 bases and the J gene lost 5 bases, with 28 bases spanning the gap. The germline CDR1 and CDR2 sequences are SQVTM and ANQGSEA. CDR3 region: CSPTRTGPGFGHEQYF. CDR3 sequence (DNA): TGCAGCCCGACCAGGACTGGACCCGGTTTTGGACACGAGCAGTACTTC.

The sample holds many counts of this clonotype. V and J are TRBV12-3 or TRBV12-4 and TRBJ2-2, with a weak D call TRBD1 (5 bases). The CDR3 loop spans 15 amino acids. V lost 4 bases to trimming and J lost 5 bases, with 14 bases between them. The CDR3: CASSWAPPGTGELFF. The CDR3 DNA reads TGTGCCAGCAGTTGGGCTCCCCCAGGGACCGGGGAGCTGTTTTTT.

This clonotype was seen many times. The rearrangement links TRBV20-1 to TRBJ2-3, with D perhaps given as TRBD1 or TRBD2 (5 bases each). Germline V lookup: CDR1 DFQATT, CDR2 SNEGSKA (reference sequence). Trimming removed 5 bases at V and 6 bases at J, with 15 bases between. This CDR3 is built from 13 residues. CDR3 amino acids: CSAHIGGTDTQYF. The CDR3 nucleotides are TGCAGTGCTCACATAGGTGGGACGGATACGCAGTATTTT.